Listed below are T cell receptor beta chains from one sample, sequenced in a study of blood T cell repertoires in COVID-19. Sequenced by immunoSEQ multiplex PCR; TCRdb stores in-frame clones only, minus some. Counted here are some 120,000 clones, over 75% occurring once; the ten biggest clones make up 6.6%. Sequencing was performed on peripheral blood. These TCRs come from an elderly man with active or convalescent COVID-19. The CDR3 runs from the conserved cysteine through the conserved F or W. A D gene is named only where the DNA matches it firmly. Some rows have no size entry. The others give once, few or many, or a class for an expanded clone.

V	D	size	J	CDR3	DNA
TRBV9	TRBD2	.	TRBJ2-4	CASSVLGGAKNIQYF	TGTGCCAGCAGCGTTCTCGGGGGGGCCAAAAACATTCAGTACTTC
TRBV27	TRBD2	many	TRBJ2-7	CASSLIGTSIVYEQYF	TGTGCCAGCAGTCTGATTGGGACTAGCATAGTCTACGAGCAGTACTTC
TRBV2	TRBD1	.	TRBJ2-2	CASSSPGRDRGRAGTGELFF	TGTGCCAGCAGTTCCCCCGGCCGGGACAGGGGGCGGGCGGGCACCGGGGAGCTGTTTTTT
TRBV6-1	.	.	TRBJ1-5	CASSEQGWGNQPQHF	TGTGCCAGCAGTGAACAGGGTTGGGGCAATCAGCCCCAGCATTTT
TRBV3-1/TRBV3-2	.	.	TRBJ2-7	CASSHWTPSYEQYF	TGTGCCAGCAGCCATTGGACTCCCTCCTACGAGCAGTACTTC
TRBV28	.	few	TRBJ1-2	CASSLTGNYGYTF	TGTGCCAGCAGTTTGACTGGTAACTATGGCTACACCTTC
TRBV27	TRBD1	.	TRBJ1-1	CASSPGRDRGSEAFF	TGTGCCAGCAGCCCAGGGCGGGACAGGGGGAGTGAAGCTTTCTTT
TRBV3-1/TRBV3-2	.	once	TRBJ1-5	CASSQAGENQPQHF	TGTGCCAGCAGCCAAGCAGGGGAGAATCAGCCCCAGCATTTT
TRBV10-3	TRBD1	.	TRBJ2-2	CAIRPTGGITGELFF	TGTGCCATCAGACCGACAGGGGGCATCACCGGGGAGCTGTTTTTT
TRBV5-1	TRBD2	few	TRBJ2-7	CASSKQPPGLGTGYEQYF	TGCGCCAGCAGCAAACAACCCCCGGGACTAGGGACTGGTTACGAGCAGTACTTC
TRBV7-2	TRBD1	.	TRBJ1-6	CASSLQGANGNSPLHF	TGTGCCAGCAGCTTACAGGGGGCAAACGGTAATTCACCCCTCCACTTT
TRBV2	TRBD1	.	TRBJ1-1	CASSVQGGEAFF	TGTGCCAGCAGCGTCCAGGGGGGTGAAGCTTTCTTT
TRBV9	.	.	TRBJ1-2	CASSAQAGFNYGYTF	TGTGCCAGCAGCGCCCAAGCAGGGTTTAACTATGGCTACACCTTC
TRBV5-1	.	.	TRBJ1-5	CASSFEQGSNQPQHF	TGCGCCAGCAGCTTCGAACAGGGAAGCAATCAGCCCCAGCATTTT
TRBV3-1/TRBV3-2	.	few	TRBJ2-1	CASSRRYEQFF	TGTGCCAGCAGCCGTCGGTATGAGCAGTTCTTC
TRBV6-4	TRBD1	.	TRBJ2-2	CASSPGGVNTGELFF	TGTGCCAGCAGCCCAGGGGGCGTAAACACCGGGGAGCTGTTTTTT